The sequence of this T cell receptor (beta chain) was determined in a study of T cells after yellow fever vaccination. Study-wide context: SMART-Seq v4 Ultra Low Input handled preparation of low-cell-number fractions.

Study results and caveats: The booster saw the reappearance of most primary-vaccination clones (96% CD4, around 90% CD8).

V was clipped by 6 bases and J by 2 bases; unmatched bases: 9. The CDR3 sequence is 15 residues long. CDR1 MNHEY and CDR2 SMNVEV come from the germline V gene (reference sequence). In this sample, this clonotype turned up many times. What it binds is unknown. MiXCR was run by TCRdb on the 5' RACE reads, yielding one entry per CDR3 protein. Of under 150,000 distinct CDR3 sequences listed, roughly 8% are singletons. The clonotype was recovered from a young man who received the YFV17D yellow fever vaccine. Specimen: CD4+ T cells sorted from PBMCs, collected 5 days after the yellow fever booster vaccination. This chain uses TRBV27 with TRBJ2-7, with 8 bases lining up with TRBD2. CDR3 in amino acids: CASSATSGPTYEQYF. DNA of the CDR3: TGTGCCAGCAGCGCAACTAGCGGACCTACCTACGAGCAGTACTTC.